These 26 T cell receptor beta chains came from one sample sequenced in a study of T cell repertoires in cytomegalovirus infection (dated by TCRdb to about 2019). The treatment or condition label here, explained by the study, means: in vitro stimulation with specific CMV peptide epitopes to enrich CMV-specific T cells. This sample was sequenced with an Illumina HiSeq 1500. Using fastp trimming at Q25 and MiXCR clonotype assembly, TCRdb reanalyzed the public sequencing data and kept in-frame beta chains. Rows are unified per CDR3 protein, each entry keeping the most common DNA and genes. Counted in this sample were about 890,000 distinct CDR3 sequences; around 32% of them appeared once. The ten biggest clones cover over 11% of the sample. The antigens for these receptors are not known. The sample in question was cultured CD8+ T cells from PBMCs, obtained from culture after CMV antigen stimulation. All receptors come from a human donor in good health (CMV status not recorded). Some clones in this sample may be carry-over from other donors' samples.

Comment on this clonotype: A much larger clone lies one base from this, so it may be a read error. V and J are TRBV7-4 and TRBJ2-5, with TRBD1 as a possible D gene (6 bases). The CDR3 runs 14 residues. The germline V gene encodes CDR1 SGHVT and CDR2 SQSDAQ. CDR3 region: CAGSLVTGSETQYF. CDR3 sequence (DNA): TGTGCCGGCAGCTTAGTCACAGGGTCCGAGACCCAGTACTTC.

This clonotype occurred a few times. The chain links TRBV29-1 to TRBJ1-2; 10 bases are shared with TRBD1. Germline V gene data show CDR1 as SQVTM and CDR2 as ANQGSEA. The CDR3 covers 15 residues. V was pared by 3 bases and J by 6 bases, with 10 bases of the junction left unmatched. Here the CDR3 reads CSVETGTGAFHGYTF. The DNA for the CDR3 is TGCAGCGTTGAGACCGGGACAGGGGCCTTCCATGGCTACACCTTC. Full variable domain (outside the CDR3, taken from reference TRBV29-1 and TRBJ1-2): SAVISQKPSRDICQRGTSLTIQCQVDSQVTMMFWYRQQPGQSLTLIATANQGSEATYESGFVIDKFPISRPNLTFSTLTVSNMSPEDSSIYLCSVETGTGAFHGYTFGSGTRLTVV.

This clonotype has only a few counts. This chain connects TRBV10-3 to TRBJ1-2; D uncertain. The CDR3 consists of 11 residues. Germline loops: CDR1 ENHRY, CDR2 SYGVKD. Trimming shortened V by 6 bases and J by 8 bases, and 10 bases separated the two germline ends. CDR3 DNA sequence: TGTGCCATCAGCAGGTCGAGAGGCTACACCTTC. The encoded protein is CAISRSRGYTF.

V and J are TRBV20-1 and TRBJ2-7; D unclear. This CDR3 region has 13 residues. The V and J ends lost 6 bases and 1 base respectively, with 13 bases between them. Germline CDR1 DFQATT, CDR2 SNEGSKA (reference sequence). The CDR3 DNA reads TGCAGTGCGCCGAGCTTGGAATCCTACGAGCAGTACTTC. This gives the protein CSAPSLESYEQYF.

This clonotype has only one observation. The chain has TRBV12-5 and TRBJ2-2, with a possible D match to TRBD2 (7 bases). CDR1 is LGHNT, CDR2 FRNRAP, per germline. This CDR3 comprises 16 residues. V shed 3 bases and J shed 2 bases, with 13 bases lying between them. The CDR3: CASGFWGGQNTGELFF. The CDR3 DNA follows: TGTGCTAGTGGTTTTTGGGGGGGGCAAAACACCGGGGAGCTGTTTTTT.

The V gene is TRBV12-5, the J gene TRBJ1-2; 9 bases map to TRBD1. Trimming at V came to 0 bases and at J to 4 bases, leaving 3 bases not matched to a gene. In germline, CDR1 is LGHNT, CDR2 FRNRAP. The length of the CDR3 is 15 residues. The CDR3 loop reads CASGLVRDRVYGYTF. CDR3 sequence (DNA): TGTGCTAGTGGTTTGGTTCGGGACAGGGTCTATGGCTACACCTTC.

The chain links TRBV6-2 or TRBV6-3 to TRBJ2-1; 11 bases line up with TRBD2. The CDR3 has 16 amino acids. V lost 6 bases and J lost 1; bases outside the gene matches: 5. Germline V gene sequence: CDR1 MNHEY, CDR2 SVGEGT. CDR3 nucleotides: TGTGCCAGCAGAAGGACTAGCGGGCATTCCTACAATGAGCAGTTCTTC. As protein: CASRRTSGHSYNEQFF.

This clonotype has just a few counts. The chain is built from TRBV27 and TRBJ2-3; 8 bases map to TRBD2. CDR1 and CDR2 (germline): MNHEY, SMNVEV (reference sequence). CDR3 length equals 14 residues. V was clipped by 7 bases and J by 3 bases; unmatched bases: 6. The CDR3 nucleotides read TGTGCCAGCACTGTAAGCGGGGGTACAGATACGCAGTATTTT. This gives the protein CASTVSGGTDTQYF.

The chain combines TRBV12-3 or TRBV12-4 with TRBJ2-3, with 15 bases lining up with TRBD2. Unmatched junction bases numbered 7, after V lost 1 base and J lost 5 bases. The CDR3 is 18 amino acids. The CDR3 bases are TGTGCCAGCAGTTTAGGGACTAGCGGGGGGGCCGATCGAGATACGCAGTATTTT. It codes for CASSLGTSGGADRDTQYF.

Ten or more counts support this clonotype. The chain recombines TRBV7-8 with TRBJ1-3; 8 bases map to TRBD1. The J segment lost 1 base and the V segment lost 5 bases, leaving 7 bases of the junction unmatched. Germline CDR1 and CDR2: SGHVS and FQNEAQ. The length of the CDR3 is 16 residues. The CDR3 coding sequence is TGTGCCAGCAGCCCTAGGACAGGGAAATCTGGAAACACCATATATTTT. Amino acid sequence: CASSPRTGKSGNTIYF.

The DNA of the CDR3 is TGTGCCAGTAGTATAGTGGACAACGGCTATGGCTACACCTTC. It translates to CASSIVDNGYGYTF. The chain uses TRBV19 and TRBJ1-2, with D perhaps matching TRBD1 (5 bases). The CDR3 extends over 14 amino acids. Trimming left V 1 base short and J 4 bases short, with 10 bases between. In germline, CDR1 is LNHDA, CDR2 SQIVND (reference sequence).

The rearrangement links TRBV3-1 to TRBJ2-1; 9 bases line up with TRBD1. Germline lookup yields CDR1 LGHDT and CDR2 YNNKEL (reference sequence). The CDR3 sequence is 17 residues long. V dropped 0 bases and J dropped 7; count of bases not matched to a gene: 10. In DNA, the CDR3 is TGTGCCAGCAGCCAAGAGGCCCGGGACAGGGTATGGAATGAGCAGTTCTTC. Translated: CASSQEARDRVWNEQFF.

V and J are TRBV6-5 and TRBJ2-3; 13 positions match TRBD2. Germline V CDR1 and CDR2: MNHEY, SVGAGI. J gave up 0 bases and V 4 bases, and 16 bases lay outside the gene matches. The CDR3 has 21 amino acids. The CDR3 coding sequence is TGTGCCAGCAGTTCCTACATGATTACCGGGACTAGCGGGGAGAGCACAGATACGCAGTATTTT. It specifies CASSSYMITGTSGESTDTQYF.

This clonotype came up many times. The CDR3, as DNA: TGTGCCAGCAGCAACCCGGAAAGGGACACCGGGGAGCTGTTTTTT. This gives the protein CASSNPERDTGELFF. This chain joins TRBV7-8 and TRBJ2-2; D unclear. CDR1 SGHVS and CDR2 FQNEAQ come from the germline V gene. Trimming took off 5 bases at V and 3 bases at J, with 13 bases between the two ends. The CDR3 contains 15 residues.

This clonotype was recorded at least ten times. The genes are TRBV7-2 and TRBJ2-1; D remains unclear. CDR1 and CDR2 (germline): SGHTA, FQGNSA. The CDR3 has 12 residues. V lost 3 bases, J lost 12 bases, and 12 bases lay in between. CDR3 protein: CASSFTGPWQFF. The CDR3 DNA is TGTGCCAGCAGCTTTACCGGCCCGTGGCAGTTCTTC.

The chain recombines TRBV27 with TRBJ2-5; the D call may be TRBD1 or TRBD2 (5 bases each). V lost 4 bases and J 0 bases, leaving 27 bases between the germline ends. Looked up from germline, CDR1 is MNHEY and CDR2 is SMNVEV (reference sequence). This CDR3 is 20 amino acids long. In DNA, the CDR3 is TGTGCCAGCAGTTGCCGCAGGGACGAATGGCAGCGACTGTACCAAGAGACCCAGTACTTC. Translating gives CASSCRRDEWQRLYQETQYF.

This clonotype was counted many times. The rearrangement joins TRBV7-8 to TRBJ2-3; weak D call: TRBD2 (6 bases). In germline, CDR1 is SGHVS, CDR2 FQNEAQ. The CDR3 runs 15 residues. V lost 5 bases, J lost 6 bases, and 18 bases lay in between. The DNA of the CDR3 is TGTGCCAGCAGCCACCGGGACTCACCCTCCGATACGCAGTATTTT. This translates into CASSHRDSPSDTQYF.

There are a few counts of this clonotype. V and J are TRBV12-5 and TRBJ1-1, with a weak D call TRBD1 (5 bases). The CDR3 is 16 residues long. Deletions cut 3 bases from V and 1 base from J, with 15 bases between. Germline CDR1 reads LGHNT; CDR2 reads FRNRAP. This CDR3 is CASGFIPGTANTEAFF. CDR3 nucleotide sequence: TGTGCTAGTGGTTTTATCCCGGGGACCGCGAACACTGAAGCTTTCTTT.

A note on this clonotype: Because it lacks the conserved phenylalanine or tryptophan at the end, this CDR3 is likely a read error. This chain joins TRBV3-1 and TRBJ1-5; D is unresolved. CDR1 is LGHDT, CDR2 YNNKEL, per germline (reference sequence). Trimming stripped 0 bases from V and 4 bases from J, with 1 base between. The CDR3 is 12 amino acids. The CDR3: CASSQENQPQHL. The DNA for the CDR3 is TGTGCCAGCAGCCAAGAGAATCAGCCCCAGCATCTT.

There are a few counts of this clonotype. This chain connects TRBV19 to TRBJ2-2; D gene ambiguous. CDR3 length: 11 amino acids. V lost 10 bases and J lost 1, with 4 bases in between. The germline gives CDR1 LNHDA, CDR2 SQIVND (reference sequence). The CDR3 here is CATLNTGELFF. The CDR3 nucleotides are TGTGCCACCTTGAACACCGGGGAGCTGTTTTTT. The entire variable domain, with the rest obtained from reference TRBV19 and TRBJ2-2, is as follows: DGGITQSPKYLFRKEGQNVTLSCEQNLNHDAMYWYRQDPGQGLRLIYYSQIVNDFQKGDIAEGYSVSREKKESFPLTVTSAQKNPTAFYLCATLNTGELFFGEGSRLTVL.

This clonotype has more than one count but fewer than ten. V usage is TRBV6-1 and J usage is TRBJ1-6; D might be TRBD1 (6 bases). The CDR3 is 16 residues long. Germline V gene lookup returns CDR1 MNHNS and CDR2 SASEGT. V lost 7 bases, J lost 4 bases, and 17 bases lay in between. The CDR3, as DNA: TGTGCCAGCAATTACCCCGGGACAACTTATAATTCACCCCTCCACTTT. Its protein is CASNYPGTTYNSPLHF.

This clonotype was counted many times. The gene calls are TRBV2 and TRBJ1-1; D gene unclear. Germline V lookup: CDR1 SNHLY, CDR2 FYNNEI. Trimming removed 7 bases at V and 1 base at J, with 7 bases between. There are 12 residues in the CDR3. CDR3 residues: CASNRPNTEAFF. The CDR3 nucleotides read TGTGCCAGCAATCGACCGAACACTGAAGCTTTCTTT. Full variable domain (remainder filled in from reference TRBV2 and TRBJ1-1): EPEVTQTPSHQVTQMGQEVILRCVPISNHLYFYWYRQILGQKVEFLVSFYNNEISEKSEIFDDQFSVERPDGSNFTLKIRSTKLEDSAMYFCASNRPNTEAFFGQGTRLTVV.

The chain has TRBV18 and TRBJ1-4; TRBD1 agrees at 8 bases. Trimming cost V 0 bases and J 4 bases; bases outside gene matches: 1. CDR1 KGHSH and CDR2 LQKENI come from the germline V gene. CDR3 length: 15 residues. Here the CDR3 DNA reads TGTGCCAGCTCACCACCGGACAGGGTTAATGAAAAACTGTTTTTT. Its translation: CASSPPDRVNEKLFF.

This clonotype was seen at least ten times. This chain links TRBV7-2 with TRBJ2-7, with 7 bases aligning to TRBD1. The CDR3 contains 13 residues. After removal of 3 bases from V and 5 bases from J, the junction contained 4 bases not matched to a gene. Germline CDR1 SGHTA, CDR2 FQGNSA. CDR3 bases: TGTGCCAGCAGCTTGAAGGGGGCCCACGAGCAGTACGTC. Its translation: CASSLKGAHEQYV.

The gene calls are TRBV27 and TRBJ1-1, with 8 bases fitting TRBD1. The length of the CDR3 is 15 residues. Germline values: CDR1 MNHEY, CDR2 SMNVEV (reference sequence). V gave up 6 bases and J gave up 5 bases; unmatched junction bases: 11. The CDR3 DNA reads TGTGCCAGCAGGCCTCGCGGGACAGGTGTTACTGAAGCTTTCTTT. Residues: CASRPRGTGVTEAFF.

This clonotype was seen ten or more times. The rearrangement joins TRBV7-8 to TRBJ2-1; 11 bases line up with TRBD2. The CDR3 has 17 residues. In germline, CDR1 is SGHVS, CDR2 FQNEAQ. V lost 2 bases, J lost 2 bases, and 5 bases stayed unmatched. CDR3 in amino acids: CASSLLSGGAAYNEQFF. The CDR3 DNA reads as TGTGCCAGCAGCTTACTTAGCGGGGGGGCTGCCTACAATGAGCAGTTCTTC.